A selection of T cell receptor beta chains follows, all from one sample in a study of cytomegalovirus exposure and HLA in healthy donors. The table came from immunoSEQ multiplex PCR; TCRdb's copy has only in-frame clones and leaves some out. The data hold about 82,000 clones, with roughly a tenth observed a single time. Specimen: PBMCs. The receptors shown here come from a man in his sixties in good health and CMV-seropositive. Both conserved end residues are part of each CDR3. D genes are given only for firm matches.

TRBV19	TRBJ2-1	TRBD2	CASSIGVAGDNEQFF
TRBV27	TRBJ2-2	NA	CASSLFRVTGELFF
TRBV11-2	TRBJ1-4	TRBD1	CASSLDWDSHEKLFF
TRBV30	TRBJ1-2	TRBD1	CAWSGTGGDGYTF
TRBV30	TRBJ1-2	TRBD1	CAWRGTGGEYGYTF
TRBV5-5	TRBJ1-4	NA	CASSLFGGEGEKLFF
TRBV2	TRBJ2-1	TRBD1	CASSKGQSPYNEQFF
TRBV28	TRBJ2-7	TRBD1	CASSLGRGPYEQYF
TRBV18	TRBJ1-1	TRBD1	CASSPAGQGGAFF
TRBV6-6	TRBJ1-1	TRBD1	CASSYDRDLLPEAFF
TRBV19	TRBJ2-1	TRBD2	CASSGGGAMNEQFF
TRBV28	TRBJ2-7	TRBD1	CASFPGQGIYEQYF
TRBV7-9	TRBJ2-1	NA	CASSQQRDEQFF
TRBV19	TRBJ2-1	NA	CASRASPGNEQFF
TRBV5-1	TRBJ1-6	NA	CASSLTPGTSNSPLHF
TRBV30	TRBJ2-5	NA	CAWSKGLRRETQYF
TRBV5-1	TRBJ2-3	TRBD1	CASSTGTETDTQYF
TRBV28	TRBJ1-2	NA	CASSFDRNYGYTF
TRBV1	TRBJ2-2	NA	CTSSQADRVVQTGELFF
TRBV2	TRBJ2-5	NA	CASSQNRGTQETQYF
TRBV29-1	TRBJ1-2	TRBD1	CSVRTGGHGYTF
TRBV2	TRBJ2-7	TRBD1	CASSRGQWDEQYF
TRBV28	TRBJ2-1	NA	CASKSSYNEQFF
TRBV7-9	TRBJ1-4	NA	CAGQTTNEKLFF
TRBV5-4	TRBJ1-2	NA	CASSLGLSNYGYTF
TRBV2	TRBJ2-1	TRBD2	CASSSQTSGLNEQFF
TRBV5-6	TRBJ2-4	TRBD2	CASSFTSAAKNIQYF
TRBV5-5	TRBJ2-5	TRBD2	CASSLAGVSGGAQTQYF
TRBV19	TRBJ2-7	NA	CASSSTRVPYEQYF
TRBV27	TRBJ2-1	TRBD2	CASSMTSYSYNEQFF
TRBV9	TRBJ1-5	NA	CASSVGGGDNQPQHF
TRBV19	TRBJ1-4	NA	CASSITTGKEKLFF
TRBV7-9	TRBJ2-3	TRBD1	CASSLKPGGDLSTDTQYF
TRBV7-2	TRBJ1-4	NA	CASSLEGLKLFF
TRBV5-4	TRBJ1-2	NA	CASSFTDHGYTF